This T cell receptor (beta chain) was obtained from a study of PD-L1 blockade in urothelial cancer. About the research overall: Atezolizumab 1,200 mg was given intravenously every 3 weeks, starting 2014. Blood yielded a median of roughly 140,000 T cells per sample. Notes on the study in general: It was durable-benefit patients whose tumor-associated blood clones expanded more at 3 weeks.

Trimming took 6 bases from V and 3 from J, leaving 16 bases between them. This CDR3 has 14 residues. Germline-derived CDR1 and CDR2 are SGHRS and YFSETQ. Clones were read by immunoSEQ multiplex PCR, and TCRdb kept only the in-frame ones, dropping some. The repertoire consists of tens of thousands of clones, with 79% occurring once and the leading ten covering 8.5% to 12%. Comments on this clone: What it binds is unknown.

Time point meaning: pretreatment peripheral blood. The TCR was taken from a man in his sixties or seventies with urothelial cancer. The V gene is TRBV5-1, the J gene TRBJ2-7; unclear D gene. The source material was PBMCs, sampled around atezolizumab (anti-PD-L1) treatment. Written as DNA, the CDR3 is TGCGCCAGCAACTTTGACTCCCTCAACTACGAGCAGTACTTC. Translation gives CASNFDSLNYEQYF. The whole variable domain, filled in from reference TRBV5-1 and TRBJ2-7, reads KAGVTQTPRYLIKTRGQQVTLSCSPISGHRSVSWYQQTPGQGLQFLFEYFSETQRNKGNFPGRFSGRQFSNSRSEMNVSTLELGDSALYLCASNFDSLNYEQYFGPGTRLTVT.